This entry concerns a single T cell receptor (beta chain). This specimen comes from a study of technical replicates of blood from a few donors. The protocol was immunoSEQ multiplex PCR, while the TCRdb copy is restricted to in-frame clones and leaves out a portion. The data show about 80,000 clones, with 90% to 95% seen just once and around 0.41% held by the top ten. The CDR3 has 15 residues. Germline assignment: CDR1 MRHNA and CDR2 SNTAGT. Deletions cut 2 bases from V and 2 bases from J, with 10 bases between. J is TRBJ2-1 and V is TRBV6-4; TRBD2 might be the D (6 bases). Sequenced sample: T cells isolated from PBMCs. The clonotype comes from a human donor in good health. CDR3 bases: TGTGCCAGCAGTGACGCTAGCGCGACCTACAATGAGCAGTTCTTC. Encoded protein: CASSDASATYNEQFF.